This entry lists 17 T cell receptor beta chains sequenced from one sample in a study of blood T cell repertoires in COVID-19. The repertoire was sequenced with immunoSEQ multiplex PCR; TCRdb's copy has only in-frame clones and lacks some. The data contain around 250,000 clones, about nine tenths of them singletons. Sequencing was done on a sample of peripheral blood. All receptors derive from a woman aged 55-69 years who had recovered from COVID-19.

As DNA, the CDR3 is TGTGCCACCAGCAGGGACAGATCCTACGAGCAGTACTTC. Its protein is CATSRDRSYEQYF. The rearrangement links TRBV15 to TRBJ2-7; D may be TRBD1 (6 bases). The length of the CDR3 is 13 residues. Between the trimmed V and J ends, which lost 3 bases and 1 base, there was a span of 7 bases. CDR1 is LNHNV and CDR2 is YYDKDF in the germline V gene (reference sequence).

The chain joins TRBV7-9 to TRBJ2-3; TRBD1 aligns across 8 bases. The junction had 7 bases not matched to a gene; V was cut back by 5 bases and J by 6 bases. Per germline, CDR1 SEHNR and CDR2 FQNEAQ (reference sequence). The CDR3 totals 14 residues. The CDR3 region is CASSPGQAWDTQYF. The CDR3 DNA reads TGTGCCAGCAGCCCGGGACAGGCATGGGATACGCAGTATTTT.

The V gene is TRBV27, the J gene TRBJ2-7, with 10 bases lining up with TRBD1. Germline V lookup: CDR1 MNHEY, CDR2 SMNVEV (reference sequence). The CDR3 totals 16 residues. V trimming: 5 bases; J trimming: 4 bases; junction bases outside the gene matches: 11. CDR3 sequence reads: CASSLRREGQGYEQYF. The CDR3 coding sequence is TGTGCCAGCAGTCTGCGCCGGGAGGGACAGGGGTACGAGCAGTACTTC.

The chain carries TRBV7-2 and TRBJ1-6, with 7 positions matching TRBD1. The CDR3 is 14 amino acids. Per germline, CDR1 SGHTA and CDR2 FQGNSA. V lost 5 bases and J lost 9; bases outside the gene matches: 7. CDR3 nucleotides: TGTGCCAGCAGCACTGACAGGGTTGTTTCACCCCTCCACTTT. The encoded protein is CASSTDRVVSPLHF.

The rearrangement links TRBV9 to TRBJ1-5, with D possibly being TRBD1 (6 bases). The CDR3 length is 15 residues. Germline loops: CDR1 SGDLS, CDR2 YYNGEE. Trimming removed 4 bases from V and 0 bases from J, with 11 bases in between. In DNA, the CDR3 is TGTGCCAGCAGCCCAGGGGCTTATAGCAATCAGCCCCAGCATTTT. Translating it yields CASSPGAYSNQPQHF.

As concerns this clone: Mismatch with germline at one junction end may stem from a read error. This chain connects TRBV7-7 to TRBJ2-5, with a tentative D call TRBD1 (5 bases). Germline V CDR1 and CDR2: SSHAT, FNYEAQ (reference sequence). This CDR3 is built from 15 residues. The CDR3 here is CASSSGSEPGETQYF. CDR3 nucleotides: TGTGCTAGCAGTTCTGGGTCAGAACCAGGGGAGACCCAGTACTTC.

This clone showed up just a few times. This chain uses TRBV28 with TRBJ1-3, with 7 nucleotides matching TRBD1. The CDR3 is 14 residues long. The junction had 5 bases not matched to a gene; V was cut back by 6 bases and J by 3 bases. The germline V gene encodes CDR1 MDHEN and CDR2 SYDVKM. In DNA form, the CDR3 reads TGTGCCAGCAGGACTCAGGGGGGTGGAAACACCATATATTTT. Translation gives CASRTQGGGNTIYF.

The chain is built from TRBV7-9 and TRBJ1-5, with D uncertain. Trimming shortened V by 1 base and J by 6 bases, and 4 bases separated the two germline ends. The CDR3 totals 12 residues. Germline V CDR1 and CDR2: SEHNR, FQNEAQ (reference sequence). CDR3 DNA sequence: TGTGCCAGCAGCTTAGGGGCTCAGCCCCAGCATTTT. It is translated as CASSLGAQPQHF. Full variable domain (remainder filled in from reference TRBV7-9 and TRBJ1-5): DTGVSQNPRHKITKRGQNVTFRCDPISEHNRLYWYRQTLGQGPEFLTYFQNEAQLEKSRLLSDRFSAERPKGSFSTLEIQRTEQGDSAMYLCASSLGAQPQHFGDGTRLSIL.

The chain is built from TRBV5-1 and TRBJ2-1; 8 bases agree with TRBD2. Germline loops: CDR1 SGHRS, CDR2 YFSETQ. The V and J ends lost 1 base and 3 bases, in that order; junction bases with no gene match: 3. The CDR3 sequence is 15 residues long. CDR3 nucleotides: TGCGCCAGCAGCTTGTCCGGGGGGGTCTACAATGAGCAGTTCTTC. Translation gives CASSLSGGVYNEQFF.

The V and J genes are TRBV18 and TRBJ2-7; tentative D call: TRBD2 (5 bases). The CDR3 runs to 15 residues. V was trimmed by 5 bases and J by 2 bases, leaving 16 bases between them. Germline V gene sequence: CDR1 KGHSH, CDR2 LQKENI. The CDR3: CASSAAGSGAYEQYF. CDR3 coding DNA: TGTGCCAGCTCAGCCGCTGGGAGCGGAGCCTACGAGCAGTACTTC. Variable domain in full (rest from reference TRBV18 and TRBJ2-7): NAGVMQNPRHLVRRRGQEARLRCSPMKGHSHVYWYRQLPEEGLKFMVYLQKENIIDESGMPKERFSAEFPKEGPSILRIQQVVRGDSAAYFCASSAAGSGAYEQYFGPGTRLTVT.

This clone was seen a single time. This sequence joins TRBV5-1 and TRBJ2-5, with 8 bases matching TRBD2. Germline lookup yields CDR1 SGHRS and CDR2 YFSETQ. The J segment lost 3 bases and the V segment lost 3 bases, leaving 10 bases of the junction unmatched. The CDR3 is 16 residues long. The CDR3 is CASSWGPRGGEETQYF. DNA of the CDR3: TGCGCCAGCAGCTGGGGACCCCGGGGGGGGGAAGAGACCCAGTACTTC. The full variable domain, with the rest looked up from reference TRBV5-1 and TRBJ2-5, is KAGVTQTPRYLIKTRGQQVTLSCSPISGHRSVSWYQQTPGQGLQFLFEYFSETQRNKGNFPGRFSGRQFSNSRSEMNVSTLELGDSALYLCASSWGPRGGEETQYFGPGTRLLVL.

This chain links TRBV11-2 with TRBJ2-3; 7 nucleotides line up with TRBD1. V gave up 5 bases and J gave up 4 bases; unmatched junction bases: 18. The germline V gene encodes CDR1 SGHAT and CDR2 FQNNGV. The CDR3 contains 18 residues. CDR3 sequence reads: CASSRWGVSFQGADTQYF. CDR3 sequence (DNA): TGTGCCAGCAGCCGGTGGGGAGTGTCGTTCCAGGGGGCAGATACGCAGTATTTT.

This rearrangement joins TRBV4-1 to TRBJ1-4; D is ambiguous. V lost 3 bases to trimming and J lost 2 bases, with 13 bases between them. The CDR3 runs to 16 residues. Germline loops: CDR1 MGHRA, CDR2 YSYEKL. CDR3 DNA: TGCGCCAGCAGCCACCTAAGTGGAGGGACTAATGAAAAACTGTTTTTT. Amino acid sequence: CASSHLSGGTNEKLFF.

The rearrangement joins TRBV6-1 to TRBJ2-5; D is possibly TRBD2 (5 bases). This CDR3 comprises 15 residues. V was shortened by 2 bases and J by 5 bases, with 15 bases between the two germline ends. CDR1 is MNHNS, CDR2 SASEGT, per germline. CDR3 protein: CASSEKFRGGETQYF. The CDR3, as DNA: TGTGCCAGCAGTGAAAAGTTCCGGGGTGGGGAGACCCAGTACTTC.

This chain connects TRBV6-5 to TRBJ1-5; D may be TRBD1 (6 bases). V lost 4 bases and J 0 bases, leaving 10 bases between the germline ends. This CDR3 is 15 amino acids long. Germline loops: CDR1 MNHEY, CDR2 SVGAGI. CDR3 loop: CASSSQQGSNQPQHF. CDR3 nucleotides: TGTGCCAGCAGTTCACAACAGGGTAGCAATCAGCCCCAGCATTTT.

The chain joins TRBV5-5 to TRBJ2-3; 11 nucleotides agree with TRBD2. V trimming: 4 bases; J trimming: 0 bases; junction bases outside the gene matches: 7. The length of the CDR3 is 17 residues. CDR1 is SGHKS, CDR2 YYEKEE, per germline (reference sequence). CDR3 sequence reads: CASSRGTSGASTDTQYF. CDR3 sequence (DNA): TGTGCCAGCAGCCGCGGGACTAGCGGTGCTAGCACAGATACGCAGTATTTT.

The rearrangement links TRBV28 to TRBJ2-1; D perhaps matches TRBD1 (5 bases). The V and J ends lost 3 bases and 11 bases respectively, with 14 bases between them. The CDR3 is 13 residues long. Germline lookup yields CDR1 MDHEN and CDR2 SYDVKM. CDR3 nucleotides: TGTGCCAGCAGTTTTGGGGCGATCTCGCAGCAGTTCTTC. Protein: CASSFGAISQQFF.